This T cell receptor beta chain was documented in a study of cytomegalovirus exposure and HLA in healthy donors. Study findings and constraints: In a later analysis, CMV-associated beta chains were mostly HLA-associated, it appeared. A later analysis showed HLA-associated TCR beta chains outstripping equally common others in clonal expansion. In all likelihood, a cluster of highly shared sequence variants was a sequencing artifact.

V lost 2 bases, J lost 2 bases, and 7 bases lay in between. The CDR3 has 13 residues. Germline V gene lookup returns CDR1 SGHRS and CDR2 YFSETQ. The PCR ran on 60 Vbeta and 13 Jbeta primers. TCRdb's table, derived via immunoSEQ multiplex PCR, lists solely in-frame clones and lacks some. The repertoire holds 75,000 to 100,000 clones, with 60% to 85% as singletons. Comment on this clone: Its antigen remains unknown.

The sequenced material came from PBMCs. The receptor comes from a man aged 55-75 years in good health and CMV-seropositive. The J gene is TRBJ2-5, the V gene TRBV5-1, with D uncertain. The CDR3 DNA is TGCGCCAGCAGCTTCTTCCCGCAAGAGACCCAGTACTTC. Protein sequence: CASSFFPQETQYF.